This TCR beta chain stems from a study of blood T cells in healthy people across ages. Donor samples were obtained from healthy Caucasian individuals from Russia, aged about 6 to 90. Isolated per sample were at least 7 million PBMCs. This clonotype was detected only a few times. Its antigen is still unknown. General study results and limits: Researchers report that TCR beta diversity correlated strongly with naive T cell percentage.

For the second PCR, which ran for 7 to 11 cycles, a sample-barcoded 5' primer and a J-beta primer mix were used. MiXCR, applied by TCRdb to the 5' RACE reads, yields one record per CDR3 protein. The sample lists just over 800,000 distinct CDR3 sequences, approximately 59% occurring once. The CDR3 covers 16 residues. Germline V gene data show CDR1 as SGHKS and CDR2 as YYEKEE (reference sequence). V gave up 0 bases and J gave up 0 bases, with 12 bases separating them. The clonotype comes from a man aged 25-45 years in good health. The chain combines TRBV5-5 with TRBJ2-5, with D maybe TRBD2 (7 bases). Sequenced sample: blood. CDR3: CASSLARGGYQETQYF. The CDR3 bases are TGTGCCAGCAGCTTGGCCAGGGGAGGGTACCAAGAGACCCAGTACTTC.